Sequencing of this T cell receptor (beta chain) was carried out in a study of cytomegalovirus exposure and HLA in healthy donors. 60 Vbeta and 13 Jbeta primers were used in PCR. Only in-frame clones appear in the TCRdb table, and some are missing; sequencing was by immunoSEQ multiplex PCR. The sample lists about 210,000 clones; about four fifths were seen once. This CDR3 spans 15 amino acids. The germline V and J ends were trimmed by 5 bases and 3 bases, with 16 bases remaining between them. CDR1 is MNHEY and CDR2 is SVGAGI in the germline V gene. A few counts support this clone. The sequence derives from a man aged 35 to 55 in good health and CMV-seropositive. The chain has TRBV6-5 and TRBJ1-1; D gene ambiguous. Sequencing was carried out using PBMCs. CDR3: CASSTHQVPYTEAFF. The CDR3 nucleotides read TGTGCCAGCAGTACCCATCAGGTACCCTACACTGAAGCTTTCTTT.